The clone carrying this T cell receptor beta chain was seen just once. Its antigen is not known. Method: immunoSEQ multiplex PCR; TCRdb's copy keeps in-frame clones and lacks some. There are tens of thousands of clones in the sample; approximately 89% occur only once, and about 6% lies in the top ten. This record belongs to a study of OX40 agonist ivuxolimab in advanced cancers. Whole-study context: The mean age was approximately 56 years, ranging from roughly 23 to 90, with about four fifths of participants male. Study findings and constraints: At 0.1-3.0 mg/kg, partial responders had clonal expansion among the lowest observed.

The sampling schedule covered blood at baseline, cycle 4 day 1, and cycle 7 day 1. V was pared by 6 bases and J by 5 bases, with 14 bases between. The CDR3 totals 14 residues. Per the germline V gene, CDR1 is MDHEN and CDR2 is SYDVKM. This chain links TRBV28 with TRBJ2-1; no reliable D call. The specimen comprised CD4+ or CD8+ T cells sorted from blood, sampled in a trial of the OX40 agonist ivuxolimab. This TCR was sampled from an adult with an advanced solid tumor such as melanoma, head and neck, liver or kidney cancer. The CDR3 sequence is CASSLIRVDNEQFF. The CDR3 region has the DNA TGTGCCAGCAGCCTCATCCGGGTTGACAATGAGCAGTTCTTC.